This T cell receptor (beta chain) was observed in a study of shared clonotypes between healthy human individuals (dated by TCRdb to 2018 to 2020). Regarding the research as a whole: The cohort included a few men and a couple of women between 18 and 49 years of age. To estimate repertoire size and how much clonotypes are shared between individuals, the study performed deep sequencing of blood TCR repertoires from about five healthy adults. Each donor's leukapheresis produced roughly between roughly 0.85 and 9.5 billion PBMCs. Libraries were prepared and TCR repertoires were sequenced by different laboratories using diverse techniques, in order to increase sequencing depth and limit assay-specific biases. For each donor, CD4 naive and CD4 memory were each given three plates, CD8 naive was given two plates, and CD8 memory was given one plate.

For the CD8 naive samples, CD45RO-negative cells were positively selected for CCR7, yielding a CD45RA+CCR7+ population from which TemRA cells were excluded. Donors were healthy HIV-negative adults with no recently reported acute infections or vaccinations. All donors were Caucasian adults living in Nashville, Tennessee, USA. Blood was obtained by leukapheresis, after which PBMCs were separated by Ficoll-Histopaque density gradient centrifugation and cryopreserved in liquid nitrogen vapor phase. Analytical flow cytometry was used to check the purity and quantity of each magnetically sorted T cell population. Genomic DNA was isolated from every sorted fraction and measured by UV absorbance on a Nanodrop 2000c. Using the deep immunoSEQ assay, TCR CDR3 regions were amplified from genomic DNA by multiplex PCR. For each cell subset, the extracted genomic DNA was distributed evenly across all wells of several immunoSEQ 96-well plates, and each plate served as one replicate. Each replicate PCR for sorted subsets received roughly 200 ng genomic DNA, equal to about 30,000 T cell genomes. The purified libraries were quantified using a Qubit 3.0 fluorometer, sized with a Bioanalyzer 2100, and then quantified again using the KAPA Library Quantification kit. Every immunoSEQ 96-well plate was sequenced on a dedicated single-read 150-cycle Illumina NextSeq 550 flow cell. The authors' pipeline ran thus. The immunoSEQ output contained only junctional sequences without quality scores, so filtering could not match that applied to full-length reads. Sequences were annotated with PyIR, a Python wrapper for IgBLAST v1.9, using IMGT germline references to assign V/J genes and CDR3. Reads with weak V/J assignments (E-value above 1e-6), missing CDR3, stop codons, out-of-frame junctions, or ambiguous translated residues were removed. A V3J clonotype was defined by an identical inferred V gene, J gene, and CDR3 amino acid sequence. Percentage overlap between repertoires was calculated by dividing the number of shared unique clonotypes by the size of the smaller repertoire. Richness of each repertoire was evaluated using RTK rarefaction, the Chao1 estimator, and Recon v2.1 estimates of unobserved clonotypes. Generation probabilities were computed with OLGA for all TCRbeta clonotypes obtained by the gDNA method from several donors. Drawn from immuneACCESS, this table holds only the in-frame rearrangements with V and J called that TCRdb kept. Clones are partly lost; checked studies trace under half to an unresolved V gene and leave the rest unexplained. D and trimming were read from the DNA, whereas the V and J calls and clone size are those reported in that table. The sample has under 2,000,000 clones on record, about 95% of them singletons. The top ten clonotypes cover more than 0.95% of the sample.

The germline V gene supplies CDR1 SGHAT and CDR2 FQNNGV. The CDR3 has 17 amino acids, counting the end cysteine and phenylalanine. Left in the record is the CDR3 DNA by itself, 51 bases read in frame from the first base. V is trimmed back by 3 bases and J by 0 bases, and the junction contains 8 bases that no gene match accounts for. The research as a whole found: Because the study included only a small number of donors, the genetic and exposure-history diversity represented was limited. When a handful of donors were compared, the shared fraction of clonotypes was about 5.5% for naive CD4, about 4% for naive CD8, 2% to 2.5% for memory CD4, and 0.4% for memory CD8. Sampling was restricted to blood, and TCR repertoires in tissues likely differ from the TCR repertoires found in blood. Compared with non-shared clonotypes, the clonotypes found in all four sorted-subset donors had higher generation probabilities. Pairwise subsampling indicated that sequencing depth was expected to affect the degree of clonotype sharing among donors. Even with the large sequencing depth, rarefaction of the sorted-subset datasets indicated that sequencing was incomplete. Larger estimated clonotype richness was generally found for naive subsets than for memory subsets.

Comments on this clone: Its antigen remains unidentified. Base-call qualities are not available, and no considerably larger clone is one nucleotide away.

This chain joins TRBV11-2 to TRBJ2-5, and TRBD2 matches 9 of the central bases. The sample consisted of naive CD8+ T cells sorted from blood. What the cell subset or site label conveys for this sample: CD45RA+CCR7+. The origin of this receptor is a man younger than 35 in good health. The CDR3 in this case is CASSFPLAGAYQETQYF. The DNA sequence is given as TGTGCCAGCAGCTTCCCTTTAGCGGGGGCATACCAAGAGACCCAGTACTTC.